This TCR beta chain was sequenced during a study of OX40 agonist ivuxolimab in advanced cancers. Whole-study context: Patients receiving dose escalation had hepatocellular carcinoma, melanoma, renal cell or head and neck cancer.

Using immunoSEQ multiplex PCR, the repertoire was profiled, and TCRdb retains in-frame clones only, with some absent. The top ten hold 20% to 25% of the sample, which has approximately 49,000 clones, about 85% seen once. CDR1 MGHRA and CDR2 YSYEKL come from the germline V gene. V lost 0 bases, J lost 0 bases, and 14 bases lay in between. The CDR3 is 17 residues long. Material: CD4+ or CD8+ T cells sorted from blood, obtained in a trial of the OX40 agonist ivuxolimab. This receptor was taken from an adult with an advanced solid tumor such as melanoma, head and neck, liver or kidney cancer. The gene calls are TRBV4-1 and TRBJ1-1; D possibly corresponds to TRBD1 (5 bases). CDR3 DNA: TGCGCCAGCAGCCAAGAAGGGGCAGGGAGCTTGAACACTGAAGCTTTCTTT. This encodes CASSQEGAGSLNTEAFF.